The 26 T cell receptor beta chains given below trace back to one sample, sequenced in a study of OX40 agonist ivuxolimab in advanced cancers. Generated by immunoSEQ multiplex PCR, the TCRdb table keeps only in-frame clones and is missing some. The sample lists 20,000 to 25,000 clones, 70% to 90% seen once, with 15% to 20% in the top ten. The material sequenced was CD4+ or CD8+ T cells sorted from blood, taken in a trial of the OX40 agonist ivuxolimab. The source of these receptors is an adult with an advanced solid tumor such as melanoma, head and neck, liver or kidney cancer.

This clone was recorded once. This chain joins TRBV4-3 and TRBJ2-7, with TRBD1 identical over 7 bases. From germline, CDR1 is LGHNA and CDR2 YSLEER. This CDR3 has 14 residues. V lost 0 bases to trimming and J lost 6 bases; unmatched junction nucleotides: 5. The CDR3 DNA reads as TGCGCCAGCAGCCAAGATTTTGCAGGGGGCGAGCAGTACTTC. It codes for CASSQDFAGGEQYF.

The J gene is TRBJ1-4, the V gene TRBV27; D uncertain. The CDR3 has 15 amino acids. Trimming removed 2 bases at V and 6 bases at J, with 13 bases between. The germline gives CDR1 MNHEY, CDR2 SMNVEV (reference sequence). CDR3: CASSLRSGGDEKLFF. The CDR3 nucleotides read TGTGCCAGCAGTTTACGTTCGGGAGGAGATGAAAAACTGTTTTTT.

The rearrangement joins TRBV4-1 to TRBJ2-3, with 8 positions matching TRBD2. Germline lookup yields CDR1 MGHRA and CDR2 YSYEKL. The CDR3 runs 14 residues. V lost 4 bases, J lost 0 bases, and 0 bases stayed unmatched. The chain's CDR3 is CASSPGGSTDTQYF. The CDR3 DNA is TGCGCCAGCAGCCCGGGGGGGAGCACAGATACGCAGTATTTT.

This chain links TRBV6-4 with TRBJ2-3; 13 bases are shared with TRBD2. The CDR3 is made up of 15 amino acids. The V and J ends lost 5 bases and 4 bases, in that order; junction bases with no gene match: 3. Per germline, CDR1 MRHNA and CDR2 SNTAGT. CDR3 amino acids: CASSSTSGGADTQYF. CDR3 DNA: TGTGCCAGCAGTTCTACTAGCGGGGGGGCAGATACGCAGTATTTT.

The chain is built from TRBV28 and TRBJ1-5, with a weak D call TRBD1 (5 bases). Germline V gives CDR1 MDHEN, CDR2 SYDVKM. V lost 5 bases and J 4 bases, leaving 12 bases between the germline ends. This CDR3 contains 14 residues. CDR3 sequence: CASSPMGGNQPQHF. The DNA of the CDR3 is TGTGCCAGCAGTCCCATGGGGGGAAATCAGCCCCAGCATTTT.

The V gene is TRBV4-3, the J gene TRBJ1-6; D uncertain. Germline V gives CDR1 LGHNA, CDR2 YSLEER. V lost 4 bases to trimming and J lost 10 bases, with 14 bases between them. The CDR3 sequence is 14 residues long. The CDR3 DNA sequence: TGCGCCAGCAGCCTGGGCGGTTCGCAGTCACCCCTCCACTTT. This codes for CASSLGGSQSPLHF.

The genes are TRBV27 and TRBJ2-5; TRBD2 matches 8 bases. The CDR3 loop spans 15 amino acids. Per germline, CDR1 MNHEY and CDR2 SMNVEV (reference sequence). V gave up 0 bases and J gave up 5 bases; unmatched junction bases: 5. The DNA for the CDR3 is TGTGCCAGCAGTTTATCTAGCGGGGCCGAGGAGACCCAGTACTTC. Protein product: CASSLSSGAEETQYF.

This clone was detected only once. The chain joins TRBV5-1 to TRBJ1-2, with D possibly TRBD1 on 5 matching bases. This CDR3 has 13 amino acids. V gave up 3 bases and J gave up 4 bases, with 10 bases separating them. CDR1 is SGHRS, CDR2 YFSETQ, per germline. In nucleotides, the CDR3 is TGCGCCAGCAGCTCCCCCGACAGCTATGGCTACACCTTC. Translation: CASSSPDSYGYTF.

The gene calls are TRBV15 and TRBJ1-5; D unresolved. The germline V gene has CDR1 LNHNV and CDR2 YYDKDF (reference sequence). The CDR3 contains 14 residues. V lost 6 bases, J lost 1 base, and 10 bases lay in between. CDR3 region: CATRGEASNQPQHF. The CDR3, as DNA: TGTGCCACCAGGGGCGAGGCAAGCAATCAGCCCCAGCATTTT.

The chain combines TRBV7-9 with TRBJ2-7; 8 bases are a match to TRBD1. The CDR3 runs to 15 residues. After removal of 5 bases from V and 4 bases from J, the junction contained 10 bases not matched to a gene. Germline assignment: CDR1 SEHNR and CDR2 FQNEAQ (reference sequence). The CDR3 spells CASSGPGQVRYEQYF. The CDR3 coding sequence is TGTGCCAGCAGCGGCCCGGGACAGGTCCGGTACGAGCAGTACTTC.

The chain carries TRBV9 and TRBJ2-3, with 12 bases identical to TRBD2. After removal of 0 bases from V and 2 bases from J, the junction contained 4 bases not matched to a gene. Per the germline V gene, CDR1 is SGDLS and CDR2 is YYNGEE. The CDR3 length is 17 residues. The CDR3 loop is CASSVDASGGATDTQYF. In nucleotides, the CDR3 is TGTGCCAGCAGCGTAGATGCTAGCGGGGGGGCCACAGATACGCAGTATTTT.

This chain joins TRBV9 and TRBJ2-5; tentatively, D is TRBD2 (5 bases). Germline V gives CDR1 SGDLS, CDR2 YYNGEE. With 4 bases removed from V and 0 bases from J, the gap between germline ends came to 19 bases. The CDR3 is 17 amino acids. The CDR3 region has the DNA TGTGCCAGCAGCCTCTCCGGACTTACACCGTACCAAGAGACCCAGTACTTC. Encoded protein: CASSLSGLTPYQETQYF.

The chain recombines TRBV2 with TRBJ2-3, with 7 bases that match TRBD2. Germline loops: CDR1 SNHLY, CDR2 FYNNEI. The CDR3 totals 15 residues. V dropped 4 bases and J dropped 6; count of bases not matched to a gene: 10. In nucleotides, the CDR3 is TGTGCCAGCAGTGGGCCAGCGGGGCCGCAGGATACGCAGTATTTT. Its protein is CASSGPAGPQDTQYF.

The rearrangement links TRBV7-3 to TRBJ1-1; D gene ambiguous. The V gene lost 1 base and the J gene lost 3 bases, with 6 bases spanning the gap. The CDR3 sequence is 13 residues long. The germline V gene encodes CDR1 SGHTA and CDR2 FQGTGA. CDR3 DNA: TGTGCCAGCAGCTTAAAATTTGACACTGAAGCTTTCTTT. This encodes CASSLKFDTEAFF.

Remarks on this clone: This CDR3 is missing its conserved last phenylalanine or tryptophan, likely due to a read error. V and J are TRBV19 and TRBJ1-1; D gene unclear. Trimming pared 3 bases from V and 5 bases from J, leaving 10 bases between. CDR1 is LNHDA and CDR2 is SQIVND in the germline V gene (reference sequence). The CDR3 is 13 residues long. The CDR3 DNA follows: TGTGCCAGTAGTATCCCCGGGGTTACTGAAGCTTTCCTT. Protein: CASSIPGVTEAFL.

This chain uses TRBV19 with TRBJ2-1; TRBD2 agrees at 10 bases. The CDR3 consists of 15 residues. The germline gives CDR1 LNHDA, CDR2 SQIVND (reference sequence). The ends lost 4 bases at V and 11 bases at J; junction bases unmatched: 11. CDR3 residues: CASSTGLADTTQQFF. The CDR3 coding sequence is TGTGCCAGTAGTACCGGACTAGCGGATACCACACAGCAGTTCTTC. Based on the CDR3 plus reference TRBV19 and TRBJ2-1, the full variable domain is DGGITQSPKYLFRKEGQNVTLSCEQNLNHDAMYWYRQDPGQGLRLIYYSQIVNDFQKGDIAEGYSVSREKKESFPLTVTSAQKNPTAFYLCASSTGLADTTQQFFGPGTRLTVL.

This rearrangement joins TRBV6-5 to TRBJ1-6, with 7 bases identical to TRBD1. V gave up 2 bases and J gave up 10 bases; unmatched junction bases: 5. The CDR3 has 14 residues. The germline V gene encodes CDR1 MNHEY and CDR2 SVGAGI. The CDR3 protein is CASSYGDSRSPLHF. The CDR3 DNA is TGTGCCAGCAGTTACGGGGACAGTAGATCACCCCTCCACTTT.

V usage is TRBV27 and J usage is TRBJ2-1; the match to TRBD1 covers 9 bases. This CDR3 region has 14 residues. Germline-derived CDR1 and CDR2 are MNHEY and SMNVEV (reference sequence). The V segment lost 6 bases and the J segment 7 bases; nucleotides outside the gene matches: 7. CDR3 amino acids: CASSPGTGLNEQFF. CDR3 DNA sequence: TGTGCCAGCAGCCCCGGGACAGGGTTAAATGAGCAGTTCTTC.

The chain employs TRBV4-1 and TRBJ2-3; D is ambiguous. Germline lookup yields CDR1 MGHRA and CDR2 YSYEKL. The CDR3 runs 15 residues. V was cut by 3 bases and J by 6 bases, with 16 bases left in between. CDR3 amino acids: CASSHQENGDDTQYF. The CDR3, as DNA: TGCGCCAGCAGCCACCAGGAAAATGGGGATGATACGCAGTATTTT.

This sequence joins TRBV19 and TRBJ1-1, with a possible D match to TRBD1 (5 bases). CDR1 LNHDA and CDR2 SQIVND come from the germline V gene (reference sequence). The CDR3 spans 15 residues. V dropped 5 bases and J dropped 0 bases, with 13 bases sitting between them. The CDR3 DNA reads as TGTGCCAGTAGTCCCCTTGACAGTGTGAACACTGAAGCTTTCTTT. This sequence encodes CASSPLDSVNTEAFF.

CDR3 amino acids: CASSLSEKLFF. CDR3 nucleotides: TGTGCCAGCAGCTTAAGTGAAAAACTGTTTTTT. The genes are TRBV11-2 and TRBJ1-4; D remains unclear. Trimming removed 2 bases from V and 7 bases from J, with 2 bases in between. This CDR3 is 11 amino acids long. From germline, CDR1 is SGHAT and CDR2 FQNNGV.

This chain links TRBV4-1 with TRBJ1-1; 9 bases fit TRBD1. CDR1 MGHRA and CDR2 YSYEKL come from the germline V gene. The junction had 8 bases not matched to a gene; V was cut back by 4 bases and J by 8 bases. The CDR3 covers 14 residues. CDR3 sequence reads: CASSPPLGQGEAFF. Here the CDR3 DNA reads TGCGCCAGCAGCCCCCCCCTGGGACAGGGAGAAGCTTTCTTT.

The J gene is TRBJ2-2, the V gene TRBV6-4; D perhaps matches TRBD2 (5 bases). Germline V gene sequence: CDR1 MRHNA, CDR2 SNTAGT. The V end was cut by 8 bases, the J end by 3 bases, with 13 bases between. The CDR3 is 14 residues long. The CDR3 loop reads CASGAGYDTGELFF. The CDR3 DNA reads as TGTGCCAGCGGCGCGGGCTACGACACCGGGGAGCTGTTTTTT.

This chain links TRBV4-2 with TRBJ2-7; 14 bases fit TRBD2. Germline V lookup: CDR1 LGHNA, CDR2 YNFKEQ. With V trimmed by 4 bases and J by 7 bases, 6 bases remained unmatched. The CDR3 is 15 residues long. The DNA for the CDR3 is TGTGCCAGCAGCCGAGGGACTAGCGGGGGAGAAGAGCAGTACTTC. Its protein product is CASSRGTSGGEEQYF.

This chain connects TRBV6-5 to TRBJ2-1; 11 bases map to TRBD2. The CDR3 totals 16 residues. Per the germline V gene, CDR1 is MNHEY and CDR2 is SVGAGI. V dropped 3 bases and J dropped 10; count of bases not matched to a gene: 11. The CDR3 sequence is CASSYSLAGALLEQFF. The CDR3 region has the DNA TGTGCCAGCAGTTATTCACTAGCGGGGGCCCTTTTGGAGCAGTTCTTC.

The V call is TRBV28, the J call TRBJ1-1; 8 nucleotides line up with TRBD1. The germline V gene encodes CDR1 MDHEN and CDR2 SYDVKM. V dropped 5 bases and J dropped 3; count of bases not matched to a gene: 8. The CDR3 extends over 15 amino acids. The CDR3 region has the DNA TGTGCCAGCAGTACCGGACAGGGTCTGGACACTGAAGCTTTCTTT. Translation gives CASSTGQGLDTEAFF.